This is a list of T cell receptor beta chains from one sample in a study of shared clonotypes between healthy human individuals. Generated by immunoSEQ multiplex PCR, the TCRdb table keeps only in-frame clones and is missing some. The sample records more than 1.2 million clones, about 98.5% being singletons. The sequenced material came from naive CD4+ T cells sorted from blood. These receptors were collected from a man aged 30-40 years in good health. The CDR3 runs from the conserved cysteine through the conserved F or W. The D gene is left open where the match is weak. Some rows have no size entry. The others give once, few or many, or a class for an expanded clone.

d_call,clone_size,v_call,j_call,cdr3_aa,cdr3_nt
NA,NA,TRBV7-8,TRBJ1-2,CASSRLGDGYTF,TGTGCCAGCAGCCGTTTGGGAGATGGCTACACCTTC
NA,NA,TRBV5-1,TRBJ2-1,CASMEGSYNEQFF,TGCGCCAGCATGGAAGGGTCCTACAATGAGCAGTTCTTC
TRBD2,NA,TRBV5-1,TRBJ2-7,CASSLALGGVAGVNSYEQYF,TGCGCCAGCAGCTTGGCCTTGGGGGGAGTAGCGGGAGTAAACTCCTACGAGCAGTACTTC
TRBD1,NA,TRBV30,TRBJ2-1,CAWNPATGGDEQFF,TGTGCTTGGAACCCCGCGACAGGGGGGGATGAGCAGTTCTTC
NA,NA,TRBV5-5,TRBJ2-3,CASSLGGVLTDTQYF,TGTGCCAGCAGCTTGGGGGGAGTTCTCACAGATACGCAGTATTTT
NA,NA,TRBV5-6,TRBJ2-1,CASSYPNEQFF,TGTGCCAGCAGCTACCCTAATGAGCAGTTCTTC
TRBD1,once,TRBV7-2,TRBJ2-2,CASSLEGQGGSGELFF,TGTGCCAGCAGCTTAGAGGGACAGGGGGGATCCGGGGAGCTGTTTTTT
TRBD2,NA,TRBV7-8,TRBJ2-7,CASSQRLAGVGEVREQYF,TGTGCCAGCAGCCAGAGACTAGCGGGAGTTGGTGAGGTTCGGGAGCAGTACTTC
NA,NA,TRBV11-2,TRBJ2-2,CASSRTRITGELFF,TGTGCCAGCAGTCGGACTCGGATAACCGGGGAGCTGTTTTTT
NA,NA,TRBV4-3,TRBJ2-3,CASSQSSSTDTQYF,TGCGCCAGCAGCCAAAGTTCTAGCACAGATACGCAGTATTTT
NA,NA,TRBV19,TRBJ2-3,CASSTLPETDTQYF,TGTGCCAGTAGTACACTCCCAGAAACAGATACGCAGTATTTT
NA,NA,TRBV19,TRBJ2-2,CASRVRGSRTGELFF,TGTGCCAGTAGGGTCCGGGGGTCTCGCACCGGGGAGCTGTTTTTT
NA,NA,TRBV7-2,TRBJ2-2,CASSSPVAAVTGELFF,TGTGCCAGCAGCTCCCCCGTTGCGGCGGTCACCGGGGAGCTGTTTTTT
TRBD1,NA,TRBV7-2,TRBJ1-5,CASSSDRGRQPQHF,TGTGCCAGCAGCTCTGACAGGGGACGGCAGCCCCAGCATTTT
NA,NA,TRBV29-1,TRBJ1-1,CSVSMGPGAEAFF,TGCAGCGTCTCGATGGGACCCGGGGCTGAAGCTTTCTTT
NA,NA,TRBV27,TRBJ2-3,CASSQGGRRTDTQYF,TGTGCCAGCAGCCAAGGGGGACGCCGCACAGATACGCAGTATTTT
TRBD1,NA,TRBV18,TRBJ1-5,CASSPDGFRDSLSNQPQHF,TGTGCCAGCTCACCAGACGGGTTTCGGGACAGCCTTAGCAATCAGCCCCAGCATTTT
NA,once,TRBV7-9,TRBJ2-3,CASSLELGDTQYF,TGTGCCAGCAGCTTAGAATTGGGAGATACGCAGTATTTT
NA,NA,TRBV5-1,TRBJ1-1,CASSRDGLNTEAFF,TGCGCCAGCAGCCGGGACGGGCTGAACACTGAAGCTTTCTTT
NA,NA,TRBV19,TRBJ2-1,CASSMLQGISYNEQFF,TGTGCCAGTAGTATGTTACAGGGCATCTCCTACAATGAGCAGTTCTTC
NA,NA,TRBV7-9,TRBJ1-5,CASSLDGAIGAQPQHF,TGTGCCAGCAGCTTAGATGGGGCCATCGGCGCTCAGCCCCAGCATTTT
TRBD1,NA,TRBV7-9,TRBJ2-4,CASSFPDRQAKNIQYF,TGTGCCAGCAGCTTCCCGGACAGGCAAGCCAAAAACATTCAGTACTTC
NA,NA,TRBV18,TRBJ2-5,CASRSVETQYF,TGTGCCAGCCGCTCTGTTGAGACCCAGTACTTC
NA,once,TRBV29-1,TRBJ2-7,CSVRGNLPYEQYF,TGCAGCGTTCGGGGTAATCTCCCCTACGAGCAGTACTTC
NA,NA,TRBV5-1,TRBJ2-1,CASSQELISYNEQFF,TGCGCCAGCAGCCAGGAGTTGATTTCCTACAATGAGCAGTTCTTC
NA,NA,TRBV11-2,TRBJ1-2,CASSLRLGSYGYTF,TGTGCCAGCAGCTTACGTTTGGGCTCTTATGGCTACACCTTC
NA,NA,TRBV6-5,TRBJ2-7,CASSYGHEQYF,TGTGCCAGCAGTTACGGCCACGAGCAGTACTTC
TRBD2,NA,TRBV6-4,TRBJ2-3,CASSKRGLAALTDTQYF,TGTGCCAGCAGCAAGAGAGGACTAGCGGCCCTCACAGATACGCAGTATTTT
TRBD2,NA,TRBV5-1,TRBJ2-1,CASSFGGSGSNEQFF,TGCGCCAGCAGCTTCGGAGGTAGCGGGAGCAATGAGCAGTTCTTC
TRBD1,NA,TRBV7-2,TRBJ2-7,CASSPRGTGNEQYF,TGTGCCAGCAGCCCACGCGGGACAGGGAACGAGCAGTACTTC
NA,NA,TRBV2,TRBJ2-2,CASSPFGGSTGELFF,TGTGCCAGCAGCCCATTTGGGGGGAGCACCGGGGAGCTGTTTTTT
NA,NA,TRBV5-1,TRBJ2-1,CASSLGRVGLNEQFF,TGCGCCAGCAGCTTGGGGCGGGTGGGTTTAAATGAGCAGTTCTTC
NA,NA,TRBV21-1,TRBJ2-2,CRWTGELFF,TGTCGGTGGACCGGGGAGCTGTTTTTT
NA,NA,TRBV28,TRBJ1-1,CASSSLGGMNTEAFF,TGTGCCAGCAGTTCCCTCGGGGGAATGAACACTGAAGCTTTCTTT
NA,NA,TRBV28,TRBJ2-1,CASQSSGLNEQFF,TGTGCCAGCCAATCCTCCGGGCTAAATGAGCAGTTCTTC
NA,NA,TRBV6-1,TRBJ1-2,CASSLGPDYGYTF,TGTGCCAGCAGTCTGGGGCCCGACTATGGCTACACCTTC
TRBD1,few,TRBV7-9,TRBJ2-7,CASGSWDRAYEQYF,TGTGCCAGCGGATCGTGGGACAGGGCTTACGAGCAGTACTTC
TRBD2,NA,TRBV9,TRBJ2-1,CASSLSGSPPNEQFF,TGTGCCAGCAGCCTTAGCGGGAGTCCCCCCAATGAGCAGTTCTTC
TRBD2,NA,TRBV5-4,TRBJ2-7,CASSGGLAGDPEQYF,TGTGCCAGCAGCGGGGGACTAGCGGGAGATCCCGAGCAGTACTTC
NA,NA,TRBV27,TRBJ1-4,CASSLSGRTAEKLFF,TGTGCCAGCAGTTTATCGGGGCGGACCGCTGAAAAACTGTTTTTT
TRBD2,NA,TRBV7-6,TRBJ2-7,CASSLVDSGGQYEQYF,TGTGCCAGCAGCTTAGTGGACAGCGGGGGGCAATACGAGCAGTACTTC
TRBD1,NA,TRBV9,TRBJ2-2,CASNRQGNTGELFF,TGTGCCAGCAACAGACAGGGAAACACCGGGGAGCTGTTTTTT
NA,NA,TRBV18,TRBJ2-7,CASSPPGVYEQYF,TGTGCCAGCTCACCCCCGGGAGTGTACGAGCAGTACTTC
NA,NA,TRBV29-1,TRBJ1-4,CSVGTPGPAEEKLFF,TGCAGCGTTGGGACACCGGGCCCTGCAGAAGAAAAACTGTTTTTT
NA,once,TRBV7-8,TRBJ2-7,CASSLGFRVASYEQYF,TGTGCCAGCAGCTTGGGGTTCAGGGTAGCGTCCTACGAGCAGTACTTC
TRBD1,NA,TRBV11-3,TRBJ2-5,CASSQTGTEETQYF,TGTGCCAGCAGCCAGACAGGGACCGAAGAGACCCAGTACTTC
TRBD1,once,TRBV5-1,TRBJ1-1,CASSLAPQGALGEAFF,TGCGCCAGCAGCTTGGCCCCACAGGGGGCGCTGGGTGAAGCTTTCTTT
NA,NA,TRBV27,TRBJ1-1,CASSFSRDGNTEAFF,TGTGCCAGCAGTTTTAGCCGGGACGGGAACACTGAAGCTTTCTTT
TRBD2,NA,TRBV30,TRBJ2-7,CAWSFSPLAGGRNEQYF,TGTGCCTGGAGTTTCTCCCCACTAGCGGGAGGGCGTAACGAGCAGTACTTC
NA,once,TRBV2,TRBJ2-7,CASSESGVAEQYF,TGTGCCAGCAGTGAGTCAGGGGTTGCCGAGCAGTACTTC
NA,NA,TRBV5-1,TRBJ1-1,CASSLIGGAEAFF,TGCGCCAGCAGCTTGATCGGGGGAGCTGAAGCTTTCTTT
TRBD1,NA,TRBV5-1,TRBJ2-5,CASYNRGRETQYF,TGCGCCAGTTATAACAGGGGGCGAGAGACCCAGTACTTC
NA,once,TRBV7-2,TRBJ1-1,CASSRRNTEAFF,TGTGCCAGCAGCCGGAGGAACACTGAAGCTTTCTTT
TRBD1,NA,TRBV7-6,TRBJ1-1,CASSLAVTGATNTEAFF,TGTGCCAGCAGCTTAGCGGTGACAGGGGCAACGAACACTGAAGCTTTCTTT
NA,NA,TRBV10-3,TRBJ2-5,CAISSGEAETQYF,TGTGCCATCAGCAGTGGCGAGGCAGAGACCCAGTACTTC
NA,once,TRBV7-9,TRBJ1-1,CASSSPRRGHTEAFF,TGTGCCAGCAGCTCACCCCGAAGAGGGCACACTGAAGCTTTCTTT
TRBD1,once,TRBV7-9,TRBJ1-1,CASSPGTGGTAEAFF,TGTGCCAGCAGCCCCGGGACAGGGGGCACCGCTGAAGCTTTCTTT
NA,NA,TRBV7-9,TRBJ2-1,CASSSRDIYNEQFF,TGTGCCAGCAGCTCCCGGGACATTTACAATGAGCAGTTCTTC